What follows are 25 T cell receptor beta chains derived from one specimen sequenced in a study of T-cell reconstitution after alpha-beta-depleted transplantation in children. Preparing the TCRbeta library involved the use of unique molecular identifiers. One entry per CDR3 protein results from TCRdb running MiXCR on the PCR reads. Here the sample spans a few hundred thousand distinct CDR3 sequences, about 16% being singletons. Specimen: PBMCs from the stem cell graft donor, collected from the stem cell graft. The source is a human donor who donated a stem cell graft to a child with acute lymphoblastic leukemia.

The rearrangement uses TRBV6-4 and TRBJ2-3; no definite D call. The CDR3 loop spans 15 amino acids. Deletions cut 0 bases from V and 2 bases from J, with 9 bases between. Germline CDR1 reads MRHNA; CDR2 reads SNTAGT. The chain's CDR3 is CASSDSSVDTDTQYF. DNA for the CDR3: TGTGCCAGCAGTGACTCGAGCGTGGACACAGATACGCAGTATTTT.

The chain couples TRBV20-1 to TRBJ1-4, with D perhaps TRBD1 (6 bases). Trimming shortened V by 4 bases and J by 11 bases, and 14 bases separated the two germline ends. Looked up from germline, CDR1 is DFQATT and CDR2 is SNEGSKA (reference sequence). The CDR3 has 12 amino acids. CDR3 protein: CSATEGEGKLFF. CDR3 DNA: TGCAGTGCTACAGAGGGGGAAGGGAAACTGTTTTTT.

This clonotype was observed a handful of times. The rearrangement joins TRBV20-1 to TRBJ1-1; perhaps TRBD1 as D (5 bases). The CDR3 contains 14 residues. The V gene lost 8 bases and the J gene lost 9 bases, with 25 bases spanning the gap. Germline V gene data show CDR1 as DFQATT and CDR2 as SNEGSKA (reference sequence). The CDR3 loop is CSLHLGTALGKAFF. The CDR3 DNA sequence: TGCAGTCTCCACCTCGGGACCGCCCTCGGAAAAGCTTTCTTT.

The chain couples TRBV18 to TRBJ2-2; D is unclear. V lost 0 bases and J 3 bases, leaving 8 bases between the germline ends. This CDR3 comprises 15 residues. The germline CDR1 and CDR2 sequences are KGHSH and LQKENI. DNA of the CDR3: TGTGCCAGCTCACCACCGATAGGTGACACCGGGGAGCTGTTTTTT. It yields the protein CASSPPIGDTGELFF.

This clonotype was counted between two and nine times. The rearrangement uses TRBV30 and TRBJ1-6; TRBD1 is a possible D gene (5 bases). The CDR3 is 15 amino acids. The V gene's germline CDR1 is GTSNPN and CDR2 SVGIG (reference sequence). V lost 0 bases to trimming and J lost 7 bases, with 13 bases between them. The CDR3: CAWSVSQRGNSPLHF. CDR3 nucleotide sequence: TGTGCCTGGAGTGTATCACAGCGGGGGAATTCACCCCTCCACTTT.

This clonotype turned up a few times. The V call is TRBV9, the J call TRBJ2-7; no clear D. There are 14 residues in the CDR3. Trimming removed 0 bases from V and 4 bases from J, with 11 bases in between. From germline, CDR1 is SGDLS and CDR2 YYNGEE. CDR3 in amino acids: CASSVASVSYEQYF. CDR3 in DNA: TGTGCCAGCAGCGTAGCTTCGGTGTCATACGAGCAGTACTTC.

This clonotype was counted between two and nine times. The rearrangement joins TRBV11-2 to TRBJ2-7; TRBD2 might be the D (6 bases). Germline values: CDR1 SGHAT, CDR2 FQNNGV. The V and J ends lost 0 bases and 3 bases respectively, with 9 bases between them. The CDR3 runs 14 residues. The CDR3 loop is CASSLDLDYYEQYF. The CDR3, as DNA: TGTGCCAGCAGCTTAGATCTGGACTACTACGAGCAGTACTTC.

The sample holds a few counts of this clonotype. This rearrangement joins TRBV12-3 or TRBV12-4 to TRBJ1-1; unclear D gene. V was cut by 4 bases and J by 6 bases, with 6 bases left in between. The CDR3 covers 11 residues. CDR3 residues: CASSSLAEAFF. The CDR3 bases are TGTGCCAGCAGTTCGTTAGCTGAAGCTTTCTTT.

This clonotype was detected only a few times. This chain connects TRBV29-1 to TRBJ2-3, with TRBD2 identical over 9 bases. Trimming cost V 6 bases and J 4 bases; bases outside gene matches: 5. Germline values: CDR1 SQVTM, CDR2 ANQGSEA. This CDR3 is built from 13 residues. CDR3 residues: CSVKAGGPDTQYF. The CDR3 region has the DNA TGCAGCGTGAAAGCGGGGGGCCCAGATACGCAGTATTTT.

The table lists this clonotype with a few counts. The rearrangement links TRBV6-1 to TRBJ2-3, with D maybe TRBD2 (5 bases). The ends were cut back, 6 bases at V and 4 bases at J, with 23 bases in the middle. Germline loops: CDR1 MNHNS, CDR2 SASEGT. The CDR3 consists of 17 residues. The CDR3 DNA reads TGTGCCAGCAGCATGGGCCTCGCGGGTTCTATGGCAGATACGCAGTATTTT. Translated, it gives CASSMGLAGSMADTQYF.

A few counts support this clonotype. The genes are TRBV6-5 and TRBJ1-4; maybe TRBD1 (5 bases). The germline V gene encodes CDR1 MNHEY and CDR2 SVGAGI. The germline V and J ends were trimmed by 0 bases and 3 bases, with 11 bases remaining between them. This CDR3 contains 16 residues. DNA of the CDR3: TGTGCCAGCAGTTACTCCCCGGGGGGGGCTAATGAAAAACTGTTTTTT. Translating it yields CASSYSPGGANEKLFF.

This clonotype showed up just a few times. The chain uses TRBV5-1 and TRBJ1-1; D remains unclear. The germline CDR1 and CDR2 sequences are SGHRS and YFSETQ. Trimming left V 1 base short and J 4 bases short, with 14 bases between. This CDR3 is 15 amino acids long. The CDR3 DNA follows: TGCGCCAGCAGCTTGATAGTAGGTAGCCGCACTGAAGCTTTCTTT. Translated, it gives CASSLIVGSRTEAFF.

This clonotype showed up just a few times. The chain couples TRBV5-1 to TRBJ2-3; the D is unclear. This CDR3 is 16 amino acids long. Germline values: CDR1 SGHRS, CDR2 YFSETQ. V was pared by 0 bases and J by 0 bases, with 11 bases between. The CDR3 DNA follows: TGCGCCAGCAGCTTGGGGTCAGAACTTAGCACAGATACGCAGTATTTT. It yields the protein CASSLGSELSTDTQYF.

V is TRBV4-1 and J is TRBJ2-5; 8 bases agree with TRBD2. The CDR3 runs to 14 residues. J gave up 5 bases and V 4 bases, and 6 bases lay outside the gene matches. The germline CDR1 and CDR2 sequences are MGHRA and YSYEKL. Here the CDR3 reads CASSPGLAMETQYF. The CDR3 bases are TGCGCCAGCAGCCCAGGACTAGCTATGGAGACCCAGTACTTC.

This chain links TRBV7-3 with TRBJ1-1; D ambiguous. Trimming cost V 5 bases and J 6 bases, with 7 bases left between them. Germline V CDR1 and CDR2: SGHTA, FQGTGA. The CDR3 runs to 11 residues. The CDR3 protein is CASSDGAEAFF. The CDR3, as DNA: TGTGCCAGCAGCGACGGGGCTGAAGCTTTCTTT.

The sample holds many counts of this clonotype. The chain couples TRBV5-1 to TRBJ2-4; D ambiguous. V was pared by 2 bases and J by 0 bases, with 6 bases between. Germline V gene lookup returns CDR1 SGHRS and CDR2 YFSETQ. CDR3 size: 14 residues. In DNA, the CDR3 is TGCGCCAGCAGCTTAACCTTAGCCAAAAACATTCAGTACTTC. Its translation is CASSLTLAKNIQYF. The complete variable domain, with remaining parts taken from reference TRBV5-1 and TRBJ2-4, reads KAGVTQTPRYLIKTRGQQVTLSCSPISGHRSVSWYQQTPGQGLQFLFEYFSETQRNKGNFPGRFSGRQFSNSRSEMNVSTLELGDSALYLCASSLTLAKNIQYFGAGTRLSVL.

The sample holds a few counts of this clonotype. The chain employs TRBV29-1 and TRBJ2-5, with 10 bases that match TRBD1. J gave up 4 bases and V 2 bases, and 4 bases lay outside the gene matches. The germline V gene encodes CDR1 SQVTM and CDR2 ANQGSEA. The CDR3 consists of 14 residues. The CDR3: CSVEPDRGLETQYF. In DNA form, the CDR3 reads TGCAGCGTTGAACCCGACAGGGGGCTAGAGACCCAGTACTTC.

This chain uses TRBV4-2 with TRBJ2-3, with a weak D call TRBD2 (6 bases). Germline lookup yields CDR1 LGHNA and CDR2 YNFKEQ. The CDR3 is made up of 16 amino acids. V was trimmed by 1 base and J by 3 bases, leaving 14 bases between them. CDR3 sequence reads: CASSQGWRARTDTQYF. The CDR3 nucleotides read TGTGCCAGCAGCCAAGGGTGGAGGGCCCGGACAGATACGCAGTATTTT.

CDR3 in amino acids: CASSYDPGRVNTEAFF. The CDR3 DNA follows: TGTGCCAGCAGTTACGATCCAGGGAGGGTGAACACTGAAGCTTTCTTT. V is TRBV6-5 and J is TRBJ1-1, with a weak D call TRBD1 (5 bases). Germline V gives CDR1 MNHEY, CDR2 SVGAGI. V shed 2 bases and J shed 0 bases, with 13 bases lying between them. The CDR3 is 16 amino acids.

This clonotype was found a few times. The chain is built from TRBV9 and TRBJ1-3, with D unresolved. The CDR3 spans 16 residues. CDR1 and CDR2 from the germline V gene are SGDLS and YYNGEE. V shed 3 bases and J shed 0 bases, with 13 bases lying between them. The chain's CDR3 is CASSARGGTSGNTIYF. CDR3 DNA sequence: TGTGCCAGCAGCGCTCGTGGTGGCACCTCTGGAAACACCATATATTTT.

In its sample, this clonotype was seen a few times. The CDR3 sequence is CSVDRRSDTQYF. The CDR3 DNA reads as TGCAGCGTTGACAGGCGCTCCGATACGCAGTATTTT. V and J are TRBV29-1 and TRBJ2-3; the D is unclear. V shed 3 bases and J shed 6 bases, with 10 bases lying between them. The CDR3 contains 12 residues. CDR1 and CDR2 (germline): SQVTM, ANQGSEA.

This sequence joins TRBV20-1 and TRBJ1-6; D perhaps matches TRBD1 (5 bases). The CDR3 length is 14 residues. The ends were cut back, 3 bases at V and 9 bases at J, with 15 bases in the middle. CDR1 and CDR2 from the germline V gene are DFQATT and SNEGSKA (reference sequence). The CDR3 DNA is TGCAGTGCTAGCTACGGGACTCCGCGTTCACCCCTCCACTTT. Its translation is CSASYGTPRSPLHF.

This clonotype has a count of ten or more. The chain has TRBV7-7 and TRBJ2-7, with a possible D match to TRBD1 (6 bases). The CDR3 spans 14 residues. V dropped 1 base and J dropped 2 bases, with 9 bases sitting between them. Germline V gene lookup returns CDR1 SSHAT and CDR2 FNYEAQ (reference sequence). The CDR3 region is CASSLGRGAYEQYF. Here the CDR3 DNA reads TGTGCCAGCAGCTTAGGCAGGGGAGCCTACGAGCAGTACTTC.

The rearrangement links TRBV5-1 to TRBJ2-3; TRBD2 matches at 14 bases. The CDR3 loop spans 17 amino acids. Trimming removed 3 bases from V and 3 bases from J; junction bases left unmatched: 6. The germline V gene encodes CDR1 SGHRS and CDR2 YFSETQ. The CDR3 loop reads CASSSWTSGRKTDTQYF. The CDR3 bases are TGCGCCAGCAGCTCATGGACTAGCGGGAGGAAAACAGATACGCAGTATTTT.

The chain links TRBV12-3 or TRBV12-4 to TRBJ1-2; TRBD1 matches 11 bases. Unmatched junction bases numbered 4, after V lost 5 bases and J lost 11 bases. The CDR3 extends over 12 amino acids. CDR3 region: CASSRTGGRYTF. The CDR3 nucleotides are TGTGCCAGCAGTCGGACAGGGGGCCGGTACACCTTC.